The text below deals with one TCR beta chain. Its antigen is unknown. The data belong to a study of a mutant IDH1 vaccine in newly diagnosed glioma. The overall study: Beginning 4-6 weeks after radiotherapy alone, or with temozolomide cycles, vaccination took place. The sex distribution of treated patients was around 62% male and around 40% female, with a mean age of roughly 40 years. Findings of the study overall: Vaccine-induced immune responses occurred in less than 95% of patients.

Repertoires were generated with immunoSEQ multiplex PCR, while TCRdb's copy carries only in-frame clones and drops some. This table has approximately 37,000 clones, about 56% appearing once. The sample's time point: week 5, during vaccination. One vaccine dose held 300 ug of mutant IDH1 20-mer peptide and came with topical imiquimod. V lost 4 bases and J lost 5, with 11 bases in between. The germline CDR1 and CDR2 sequences are PRHDT and FYEKMQ (reference sequence). The length of the CDR3 is 13 residues. The receptor was derived from a young woman with glioma. The V call is TRBV13, the J call TRBJ1-2; a possible D gene is TRBD1 (5 bases). The material sequenced was PBMCs, taken from a glioma patient whose treatment included an IDH1 peptide vaccine. CDR3: CASSSGTAYGYTF. The CDR3 nucleotides read TGTGCCAGCAGCTCGGGGACGGCTTATGGCTACACCTTC.